A single T cell receptor (beta chain) is shown here with its context. The antigen is undetermined. V was cut by 4 bases and J by 1 base, with 13 bases left in between. Germline assignment: CDR1 MNHNS and CDR2 SASEGT. The CDR3 consists of 15 residues. The beta constant-region primer was an equimolar mix of two oligonucleotides covering TRBC1 and TRBC2. Nested alpha and beta constant-region primers with the SP2 primer drove four PCR rounds on ligated cDNA. TCRdb reanalysed the UMI-ligation and nested PCR reads using MiXCR and keeps one entry per CDR3 protein. The sample lists 95,000 to 150,000 distinct CDR3 sequences, 36% occurring once. This entry is derived from a study of naive and memory T cell subsets. Study results and limitations: Between naive and memory subsets, TCR abundance power law exponents differed.

J is TRBJ1-1 and V is TRBV6-1; D is perhaps TRBD1 (5 bases). This receptor was obtained from a human donor in good health. The sequenced sample consisted of central memory CD4+ T cells from blood. CDR3 coding DNA: TGTGCCAGCAGTGCCCGACAGCTTGGGAACACTGAAGCTTTCTTT. This gives the protein CASSARQLGNTEAFF.